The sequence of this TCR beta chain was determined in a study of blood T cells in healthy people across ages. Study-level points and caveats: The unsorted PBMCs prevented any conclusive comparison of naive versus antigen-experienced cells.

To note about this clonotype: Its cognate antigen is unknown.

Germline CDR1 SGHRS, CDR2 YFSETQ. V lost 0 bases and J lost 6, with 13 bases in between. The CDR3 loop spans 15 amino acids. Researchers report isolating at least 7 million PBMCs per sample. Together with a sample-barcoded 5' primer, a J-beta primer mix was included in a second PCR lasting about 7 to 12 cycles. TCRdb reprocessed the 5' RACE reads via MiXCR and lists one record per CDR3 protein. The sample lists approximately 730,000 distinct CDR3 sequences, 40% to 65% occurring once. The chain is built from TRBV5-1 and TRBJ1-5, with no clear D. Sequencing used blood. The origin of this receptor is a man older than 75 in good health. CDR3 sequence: CASSLEGGRLQPQHF. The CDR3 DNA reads TGCGCCAGCAGCTTGGAGGGCGGTCGACTTCAGCCCCAGCATTTT. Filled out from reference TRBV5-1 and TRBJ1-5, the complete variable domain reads KAGVTQTPRYLIKTRGQQVTLSCSPISGHRSVSWYQQTPGQGLQFLFEYFSETQRNKGNFPGRFSGRQFSNSRSEMNVSTLELGDSALYLCASSLEGGRLQPQHFGDGTRLSIL.